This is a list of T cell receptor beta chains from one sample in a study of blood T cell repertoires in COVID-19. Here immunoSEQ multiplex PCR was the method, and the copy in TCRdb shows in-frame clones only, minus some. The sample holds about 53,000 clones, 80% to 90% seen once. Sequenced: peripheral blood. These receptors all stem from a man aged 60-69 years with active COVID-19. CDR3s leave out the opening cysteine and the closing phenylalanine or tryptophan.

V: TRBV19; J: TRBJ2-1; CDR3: ASSAGQTRNEQF
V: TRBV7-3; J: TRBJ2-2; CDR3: ASSKTSGAGELF
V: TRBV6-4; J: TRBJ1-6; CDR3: ASSDWQGSSYNSPLH
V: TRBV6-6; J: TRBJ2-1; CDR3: ASSVRSMGEQF
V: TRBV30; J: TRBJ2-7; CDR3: AWSRRGPLSYEQY
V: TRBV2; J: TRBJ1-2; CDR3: ASRRDSSNYGYT
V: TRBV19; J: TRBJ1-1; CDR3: ASRETVREAF
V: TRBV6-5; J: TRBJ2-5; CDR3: ASSRLAGETQY
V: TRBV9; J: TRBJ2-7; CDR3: ASSVGSGLLFEQY
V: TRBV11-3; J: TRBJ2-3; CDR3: ASSPTGTDTQY
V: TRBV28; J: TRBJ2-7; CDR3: ASTGNPYEQY
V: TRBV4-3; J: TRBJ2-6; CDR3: ASSLDSSGANVLT
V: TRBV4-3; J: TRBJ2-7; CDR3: ASSQGLIFPYEQY
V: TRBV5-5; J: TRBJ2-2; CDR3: ASSFGGLGTGELF
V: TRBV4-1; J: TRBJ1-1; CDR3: ASSQEEGGYTEAF
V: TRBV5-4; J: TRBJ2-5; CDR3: ASNNRATQETQY
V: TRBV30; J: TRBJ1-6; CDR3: AWSAGSSYNSPLH
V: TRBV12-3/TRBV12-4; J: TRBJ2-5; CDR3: ASSPQGAETQY
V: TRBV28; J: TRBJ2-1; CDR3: ASSPDSPLMYNEQF
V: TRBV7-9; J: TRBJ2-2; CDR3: ASSPSGNSGELF
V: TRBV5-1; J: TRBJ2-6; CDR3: ASSPQGAPSNVLT
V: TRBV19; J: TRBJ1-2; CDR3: ASSRGPGQGALNYGYT
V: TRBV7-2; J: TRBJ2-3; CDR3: ASTSGDTQY
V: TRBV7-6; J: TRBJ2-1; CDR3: ASTELAGGPYNEQF
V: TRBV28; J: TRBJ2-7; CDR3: ASSFQNYEQY
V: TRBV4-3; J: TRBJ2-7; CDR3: ASSQDGSPSGRVYEQY
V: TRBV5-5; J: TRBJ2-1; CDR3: ASSLEAGYNEQF
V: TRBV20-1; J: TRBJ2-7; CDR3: SAGEYEQY
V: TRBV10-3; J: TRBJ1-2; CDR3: AISDRQGAGYGYT
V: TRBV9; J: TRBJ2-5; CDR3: ASSGEGETQY
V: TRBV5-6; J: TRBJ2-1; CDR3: ASSTGQKQF
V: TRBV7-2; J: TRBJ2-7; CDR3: ASSKLAGEQY
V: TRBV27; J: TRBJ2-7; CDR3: ASSPGQGAYEQY
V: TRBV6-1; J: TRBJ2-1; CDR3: ASSEYPGGRSYNEQF
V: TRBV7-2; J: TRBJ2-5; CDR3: ASSRQGGTQY
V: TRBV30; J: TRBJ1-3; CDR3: AWSVDRAAGNTIY
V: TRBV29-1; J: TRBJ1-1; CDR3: SVDRVNTEAF
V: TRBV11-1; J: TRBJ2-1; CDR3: ASSLGLAGEGEQF
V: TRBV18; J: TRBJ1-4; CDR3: ASSPQTGSNEKLF
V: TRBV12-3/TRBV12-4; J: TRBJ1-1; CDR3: ASSSYGTGEAF
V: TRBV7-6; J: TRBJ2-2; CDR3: ASRTQGETGELF
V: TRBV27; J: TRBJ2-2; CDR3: ASRRGLAGGGNTGELF
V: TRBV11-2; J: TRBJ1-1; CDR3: ASSVGTVKNTEAF
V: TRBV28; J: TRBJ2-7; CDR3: ASSSSTTTDRGHTYEQY
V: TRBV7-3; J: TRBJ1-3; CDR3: ASSRGQGNTIY
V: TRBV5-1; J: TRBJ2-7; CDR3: ASSLAETSGYYEQY
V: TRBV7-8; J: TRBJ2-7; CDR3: ASSRAESDYEQY
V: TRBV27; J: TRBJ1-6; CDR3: ASSPGTGSYGPLH
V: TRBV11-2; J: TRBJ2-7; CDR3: ASSLGKTGARDEQY
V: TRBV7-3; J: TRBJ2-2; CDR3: ASSLQGTRGTGELF
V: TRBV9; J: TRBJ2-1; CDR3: ASSVGPGANNEQF
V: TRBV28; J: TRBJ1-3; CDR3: ASSYNRGNTIY
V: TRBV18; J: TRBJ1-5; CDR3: ASSPAGDQPQH
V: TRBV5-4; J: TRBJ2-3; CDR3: ASSLKGASDTQY
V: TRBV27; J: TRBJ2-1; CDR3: ASSLWASNEQF